The entry that follows covers one T cell receptor beta chain sequence. What it binds is unknown. The data were obtained in a study of shared clonotypes between healthy human individuals. Study information: Those who served as donors were two women and three men between the ages of 18 and 49.

Generated by immunoSEQ multiplex PCR, the TCRdb table keeps only in-frame clones and is missing some. In the table there are roughly 640,000 clones, 74% of which are singletons. Whole-study results and caveats: In having few donors, the study represented limited genetic and exposure-history diversity.

The germline V gene has CDR1 GTSNPN and CDR2 SVGIG (reference sequence). Trimming left V 0 bases short and J 7 bases short, with 16 bases between. This CDR3 has 14 residues. This receptor was identified in a woman in her thirties in good health. The specimen was memory CD4+ T cells sorted from blood. Subset in this sample: CD45RA-negative fraction. The chain recombines TRBV30 with TRBJ2-7, with unresolved D. The CDR3 region has the DNA TGTGCCTGGAGTGTTAGGAGTGGCATCGGGGAGCAGTACTTC. This sequence encodes CAWSVRSGIGEQYF.